The rows below give T cell receptor beta chains drawn from one sample of a study of blood T cells in healthy people across ages. TCRdb re-derived calls from the 5' RACE reads in MiXCR, one entry per CDR3 protein. The data hold 600,000 or so distinct CDR3 sequences, with 20% to 25% observed a single time. The sample consisted of blood. All receptors derive from a man in his 70s in good health. Both conserved end residues are part of each CDR3. The order of the fields is J gene, D gene, V gene, clone size, CDR3 length, CDR3 DNA, CDR3 protein. The D gene is left open where the match is weak. Not every row has a clone size; where given, it reads once, few, many or a size class.

j_call: TRBJ2-6
d_call: TRBD1
v_call: TRBV12-3/TRBV12-4
clone_size: -
cdr3_length: 15
cdr3_nt: TGTGCCAGCAGGAAAACAGGGGCCGGGGCCAACGTCCTGACTTTC
cdr3_aa: CASRKTGAGANVLTF

j_call: TRBJ1-6
d_call: -
v_call: TRBV5-5
clone_size: -
cdr3_length: 15
cdr3_nt: TGTGCCAGCAGCTTGGCACAGAATTATAATTCACCCCTCCACTTT
cdr3_aa: CASSLAQNYNSPLHF

j_call: TRBJ2-5
d_call: TRBD2
v_call: TRBV9
clone_size: once
cdr3_length: 16
cdr3_nt: TGTGCCAGCAGCGTAGATCCAGCGGGAGGAGGGGAGACCCAGTACTTC
cdr3_aa: CASSVDPAGGGETQYF

j_call: TRBJ2-5
d_call: -
v_call: TRBV5-1
clone_size: many
cdr3_length: 14
cdr3_nt: TGCGCCAGCAGCTTGGCACGGGTACAAGAGACCCAGTACTTC
cdr3_aa: CASSLARVQETQYF

j_call: TRBJ1-4
d_call: -
v_call: TRBV19
clone_size: -
cdr3_length: 14
cdr3_nt: TGTGCCAGTAGTCGGACATCAACTAATGAAAAACTGTTTTTT
cdr3_aa: CASSRTSTNEKLFF

j_call: TRBJ2-3
d_call: -
v_call: TRBV6-5
clone_size: -
cdr3_length: 13
cdr3_nt: TGTGCCAGCAGTTACGATTTCACAGATACGCAGTATTTT
cdr3_aa: CASSYDFTDTQYF

j_call: TRBJ2-7
d_call: -
v_call: TRBV25-1
clone_size: -
cdr3_length: 14
cdr3_nt: TGTGCCAGCAGTGACGGACAGAACTCCTACGAGCAGTACTTC
cdr3_aa: CASSDGQNSYEQYF

j_call: TRBJ2-6
d_call: -
v_call: TRBV20-1
clone_size: few
cdr3_length: 17
cdr3_nt: TGCAGTGCTAGATTCCGGACAGTGGCTCTTGGGGCCAACGTCCTGACTTTC
cdr3_aa: CSARFRTVALGANVLTF

j_call: TRBJ2-5
d_call: -
v_call: TRBV5-1
clone_size: -
cdr3_length: 14
cdr3_nt: TGCGCCAGCAGCTTGATGGCAGATCAAGAGACCCAGTACTTC
cdr3_aa: CASSLMADQETQYF

j_call: TRBJ2-5
d_call: -
v_call: TRBV29-1
clone_size: many
cdr3_length: 14
cdr3_nt: TGCAGCGTTGAATCCGGGGGGCCGATGGAGACCCAGTACTTC
cdr3_aa: CSVESGGPMETQYF

j_call: TRBJ2-2
d_call: -
v_call: TRBV5-4
clone_size: few
cdr3_length: 14
cdr3_nt: TGTGCCACCACCGAGGAGGGGGCGAACGGGGAGCTGTTTTTT
cdr3_aa: CATTEEGANGELFF

j_call: TRBJ2-1
d_call: -
v_call: TRBV24-1
clone_size: few
cdr3_length: 17
cdr3_nt: TGTGCCACCAGTGATCCCCTGGCAGGGTCGCAATACAATGAGCAGTTCTTC
cdr3_aa: CATSDPLAGSQYNEQFF

j_call: TRBJ2-5
d_call: -
v_call: TRBV10-3
clone_size: few
cdr3_length: 15
cdr3_nt: TGTGCCATCAGTGGTCAGGGGAGCGCGCAAGAGACCCAGTACTTC
cdr3_aa: CAISGQGSAQETQYF

j_call: TRBJ2-3
d_call: TRBD2
v_call: TRBV6-5
clone_size: few
cdr3_length: 14
cdr3_nt: TGTGCCAGCGCCCCGGGACTAGCGGGAGATACGCAGTATTTT
cdr3_aa: CASAPGLAGDTQYF

j_call: TRBJ2-3
d_call: TRBD2
v_call: TRBV6-5
clone_size: -
cdr3_length: 17
cdr3_nt: TGTGCCAGCAGTTCCGGACTAGCGTCGAGGTACACAGATACGCAGTATTTT
cdr3_aa: CASSSGLASRYTDTQYF

j_call: TRBJ2-5
d_call: TRBD2
v_call: TRBV20-1
clone_size: -
cdr3_length: 15
cdr3_nt: TGCAGTGCTAGGGGACTAGCGCAGAACCAAGAGACCCAGTACTTC
cdr3_aa: CSARGLAQNQETQYF

j_call: TRBJ2-5
d_call: -
v_call: TRBV7-2
clone_size: once
cdr3_length: 16
cdr3_nt: TGTGCCAGCAGCTCGCAACAGGGAGGGGGCCAAGAGACCCAGTACTTC
cdr3_aa: CASSSQQGGGQETQYF

j_call: TRBJ1-1
d_call: TRBD1
v_call: TRBV5-1
clone_size: -
cdr3_length: 16
cdr3_nt: TGCGCCAGCAGTCCTTACAGGGGGCGGGGGAACACTGAAGCTTTCTTT
cdr3_aa: CASSPYRGRGNTEAFF

j_call: TRBJ2-5
d_call: -
v_call: TRBV5-1
clone_size: -
cdr3_length: 14
cdr3_nt: TGCGCCAGCAGCTGGGCGGGTCACCAAGAGACCCAGTACTTC
cdr3_aa: CASSWAGHQETQYF

j_call: TRBJ2-1
d_call: -
v_call: TRBV20-1
clone_size: few
cdr3_length: 12
cdr3_nt: TGCAGTGCTAGCCCCACTAGCAGTGAGCAGTTCTTC
cdr3_aa: CSASPTSSEQFF

j_call: TRBJ1-2
d_call: -
v_call: TRBV12-3/TRBV12-4
clone_size: -
cdr3_length: 13
cdr3_nt: TGTGCCAGCACCAGGGGCACCTTCTATGGCTACACCTTC
cdr3_aa: CASTRGTFYGYTF

j_call: TRBJ2-7
d_call: TRBD2
v_call: TRBV5-1
clone_size: many
cdr3_length: 14
cdr3_nt: TGCGCCAGCAGCTTGAGTCTAGCGGATTACGAGCAGTACTTC
cdr3_aa: CASSLSLADYEQYF

j_call: TRBJ2-7
d_call: TRBD1
v_call: TRBV4-3
clone_size: -
cdr3_length: 16
cdr3_nt: TGCGCCAGCAGCCAAGGAACGGGACAGGGTACCTACGAGCAGTACTTC
cdr3_aa: CASSQGTGQGTYEQYF

j_call: TRBJ2-1
d_call: TRBD2
v_call: TRBV20-1
clone_size: -
cdr3_length: 15
cdr3_nt: TGCAGTGCTCAGGGACTAGCGGGACCTTACAATGAGCAGTTCTTC
cdr3_aa: CSAQGLAGPYNEQFF

j_call: TRBJ1-2
d_call: -
v_call: TRBV5-1
clone_size: -
cdr3_length: 15
cdr3_nt: TGCGCCAGCAGCTTGGCGGGACACCGTAACTATGGCTACACCTTC
cdr3_aa: CASSLAGHRNYGYTF

j_call: TRBJ2-7
d_call: -
v_call: TRBV6-2/TRBV6-3
clone_size: many
cdr3_length: 14
cdr3_nt: TGTGCCAGCAGTTATGCCGGGACTGTCTACGAGCAGTACTTC
cdr3_aa: CASSYAGTVYEQYF

j_call: TRBJ2-1
d_call: TRBD1
v_call: TRBV7-2
clone_size: -
cdr3_length: 14
cdr3_nt: TGTGCCAGCAGGGGACAGGGACAGTTTAATGAGCAGTTCTTC
cdr3_aa: CASRGQGQFNEQFF

j_call: TRBJ2-5
d_call: -
v_call: TRBV4-3
clone_size: few
cdr3_length: 15
cdr3_nt: TGCGCCAGCAGCCCGAGGGCAGGGAATTTGGAGACCCAGTACTTC
cdr3_aa: CASSPRAGNLETQYF

j_call: TRBJ2-1
d_call: -
v_call: TRBV15
clone_size: few
cdr3_length: 17
cdr3_nt: TGTGCCACCAGCAGGGACGGGTTTGGCGGGTTTTACAATGAGCAGTTCTTC
cdr3_aa: CATSRDGFGGFYNEQFF

j_call: TRBJ2-1
d_call: -
v_call: TRBV5-1
clone_size: -
cdr3_length: 14
cdr3_nt: TGCGCCAGCAGCTTGGCCGCAGCCTACAATGAGCAGTTCTTC
cdr3_aa: CASSLAAAYNEQFF

j_call: TRBJ2-1
d_call: TRBD2
v_call: TRBV29-1
clone_size: -
cdr3_length: 14
cdr3_nt: TGCAGCGTTGGGTCGGGGGGTACCTACAATGAGCAGTTCTTC
cdr3_aa: CSVGSGGTYNEQFF

j_call: TRBJ2-1
d_call: -
v_call: TRBV20-1
clone_size: -
cdr3_length: 15
cdr3_nt: TGCAGTGCTAGAGGAGGGGGTAGCGGGTGCAATGAGCAGTTCTTC
cdr3_aa: CSARGGGSGCNEQFF

j_call: TRBJ2-1
d_call: -
v_call: TRBV20-1
clone_size: -
cdr3_length: 15
cdr3_nt: TGCAGTGCTAGAGATTTACGGGGAACCTACAATGAGCAGTTCTTC
cdr3_aa: CSARDLRGTYNEQFF

j_call: TRBJ2-1
d_call: TRBD2
v_call: TRBV20-1
clone_size: few
cdr3_length: 14
cdr3_nt: TGCAGTGCTGAGATGGGACTAGCGGGAGTTGAGCAGTTCTTC
cdr3_aa: CSAEMGLAGVEQFF

j_call: TRBJ2-5
d_call: TRBD1
v_call: TRBV12-3/TRBV12-4
clone_size: -
cdr3_length: 14
cdr3_nt: TGTGCCAGCAGTACTAACAGGGGATCCTACAAGCAGTACTTC
cdr3_aa: CASSTNRGSYKQYF

j_call: TRBJ2-5
d_call: TRBD2
v_call: TRBV18
clone_size: few
cdr3_length: 13
cdr3_nt: TGTGCCAGCTCACCCCGGCGGGAGGGTGAGCAGTACTTC
cdr3_aa: CASSPRREGEQYF

j_call: TRBJ2-5
d_call: -
v_call: TRBV12-3/TRBV12-4
clone_size: few
cdr3_length: 14
cdr3_nt: TGTGCCAGCAGTTTCGGGGTGCTCCAAGAGACCCAGTACTTC
cdr3_aa: CASSFGVLQETQYF

j_call: TRBJ2-1
d_call: TRBD2
v_call: TRBV5-6
clone_size: -
cdr3_length: 18
cdr3_nt: TGTGCCAGCAGCTTGGTCGTTAGCGGGAGGGGCCCGGGGAATGAGCAGTTCTTC
cdr3_aa: CASSLVVSGRGPGNEQFF

j_call: TRBJ2-1
d_call: TRBD2
v_call: TRBV9
clone_size: -
cdr3_length: 15
cdr3_nt: TGTGCCAGCAGCGTAGCGACTAGCGGGAGTCGTGAGCAGTTCTTC
cdr3_aa: CASSVATSGSREQFF

j_call: TRBJ1-2
d_call: TRBD1
v_call: TRBV12-3/TRBV12-4
clone_size: few
cdr3_length: 15
cdr3_nt: TGTGCCAGCAGTTTGGCAGGACAGGGGTTCTATGGCTACACCTTC
cdr3_aa: CASSLAGQGFYGYTF

j_call: TRBJ2-5
d_call: -
v_call: TRBV6-5
clone_size: -
cdr3_length: 13
cdr3_nt: TGTGCCAGCTCGACGCCTCTACAAGAGACCCAGTACTTC
cdr3_aa: CASSTPLQETQYF

j_call: TRBJ2-1
d_call: TRBD1
v_call: TRBV28
clone_size: -
cdr3_length: 15
cdr3_nt: TGTGCCAGCAGCCTGACAGGGGCCCGACGTAATGAGCAGTTCTTC
cdr3_aa: CASSLTGARRNEQFF

j_call: TRBJ2-5
d_call: TRBD2
v_call: TRBV20-1
clone_size: -
cdr3_length: 13
cdr3_nt: TGCAGTGCTAGTTCCCTAGCGGGAGAGACCCAGTACTTC
cdr3_aa: CSASSLAGETQYF